These 2 T cell receptor beta chains came from one sample sequenced in a study of blood T cells in healthy people across ages. Then a second PCR, running about 6 to 12 cycles, was carried out with a sample-barcoded 5' primer and a J-beta primer mix. Using its own MiXCR run on the 5' RACE reads, TCRdb lists one record per CDR3 protein. The repertoire holds about 1.4 million distinct CDR3 sequences, with around 59% as singletons. The sequenced sample consisted of blood. The receptors originated from a man aged 18 to 30 in good health.

V gene TRBV5-1 combines with J gene TRBJ2-3; TRBD2 matches at 13 bases. J was trimmed by 1 base and V by 4 bases; bases with no gene match: 9. The germline CDR1 and CDR2 sequences are SGHRS and YFSETQ. CDR3 length: 18 amino acids. DNA for the CDR3: TGCGCCAGCAGCCTGGACTTCGGGACTAGCGGGGGCACAGATACGCAGTATTTT. Residues: CASSLDFGTSGGTDTQYF. The full variable domain, with the rest looked up from reference TRBV5-1 and TRBJ2-3, is KAGVTQTPRYLIKTRGQQVTLSCSPISGHRSVSWYQQTPGQGLQFLFEYFSETQRNKGNFPGRFSGRQFSNSRSEMNVSTLELGDSALYLCASSLDFGTSGGTDTQYFGPGTRLTVL.

The J gene is TRBJ2-7, the V gene TRBV20-1; D gene unclear. Germline-derived CDR1 and CDR2 are DFQATT and SNEGSKA (reference sequence). The CDR3 runs to 15 residues. Deletions cut 0 bases from V and 3 bases from J, with 15 bases between. CDR3 sequence (DNA): TGCAGTGCTAGAGAGTCAGTCCTGCCTGACTACGAGCAGTACTTC. Translation: CSARESVLPDYEQYF.